A single T cell receptor (delta chain) is shown here with its context. Its antigen is not identified. The template was reverse-transcribed extracted RNA. CDR3 amplicons came from multiplex PCR with pooled V-gene forward and constant-region reverse primers. TCRdb redid the clone calls on the multiplex PCR reads with CATT. The repertoire holds 54,000 or so delta-chain clones, with 15% as singletons. V lost 5 bases and J lost 0, with 22 bases in between. CDR1 and CDR2 from the germline V gene are TSWWSYY and QGS. The CDR3 has 18 residues. This entry comes from a study of Vδ1+ human thymocytes. Findings of the study overall: In the thymus, TRG and TRD repertoires looked highly polyclonal with Gaussian CDR3 lengths. Many TRG clonotypes were shared between donors; TRD repertoires were essentially private. Unlike peripheral blood Vdelta1+ controls, thymic delta-chain sequences included approximately 21% Vdelta2 and few Vdelta3.

Vdelta1+ thymocyte sorts reached between about 97% and 99.6% purity. The rearrangement uses TRDV1 and TRDJ1; maybe TRDD3 (6 bases). The TCR comes from a boy in the first two years of life who had congenital heart surgery. The sequencing sample was made of Vdelta1+ gamma-delta thymocytes from the thymus. The subset is: FACS-sorted CD3+ TCRalphabeta- TCRVdelta1+ TCRVdelta2- thymocytes. DNA for the CDR3: TGTGCTCTTGGGATTAGGGTTGGGGATTTATTGTACACCGATAAACTCATCTTT. This codes for CALGIRVGDLLYTDKLIF.